This T cell receptor (beta chain) came from a study of T cells after yellow fever vaccination. Overall study context: The authors prepared low-cell-number fractions using SMART-Seq v4 Ultra Low Input.

Study conclusions and caveats: Repertoires obtained by FACS sorting could include abundant clonotypes that entered as contaminants from the bulk population.

In regard to this clonotype: Antigen specificity is unknown.

Each CDR3 protein gets one entry after TCRdb re-called the 5' RACE reads with MiXCR. The data hold 450,000 to 600,000 distinct CDR3 sequences, with around an eighth observed a single time. This receptor was obtained from a young man who received the YFV17D yellow fever vaccine. The sequences come from PBMCs, collected on the day of the yellow fever booster vaccination.

CDR3 protein: CSAWRAGERETQYF. CDR3 sequence (DNA): TGCAGTGCTTGGAGAGCGGGAGAAAGAGAGACCCAGTACTTC. This chain links TRBV20-1 with TRBJ2-5; TRBD2 agrees at 8 bases. Germline V gene sequence: CDR1 DFQATT, CDR2 SNEGSKA (reference sequence). V was pared by 5 bases and J by 4 bases, with 9 bases of the junction left unmatched. The CDR3 length is 14 residues.